This T cell receptor beta chain was profiled in a study of blood T cell repertoires in COVID-19. About the research overall: Both acute and convalescent COVID-19 samples were obtained from the United States, Italy and Spain.

CDR3 length equals 18 residues. Germline assignment: CDR1 KGHSH and CDR2 LQKENI. V gave up 1 base and J gave up 0 bases; unmatched junction bases: 8. Patients from Seattle were sampled longitudinally, starting during active infection. Profiling relied on immunoSEQ multiplex PCR, and the TCRdb table lists in-frame clones only, not all of them. The sample lists fewer than 200,000 clones, around nine tenths occurring once. V is TRBV18 and J is TRBJ2-2, with TRBD1 identical over 7 bases. Sequencing used peripheral blood. The clonotype comes from a woman in her seventies with COVID-19, enrolled during active disease. The CDR3 nucleotides are TGTGCCAGCTCACCACTAGCGTCGACAGGGACGAACACCGGGGAGCTGTTTTTT. Amino acids: CASSPLASTGTNTGELFF.